This T cell receptor beta chain was observed in a study of vaccination effects on CD4 cells after COVID-19. Looking at the study overall: Participants received two doses of either the BNT162b2 or mRNA-1273 vaccine.

Concerning this clone: Its antigen is unidentified.

The protocol was immunoSEQ multiplex PCR, while the TCRdb copy is restricted to in-frame clones and leaves out a portion. The sample has about 45,000 clones, approximately 72% seen once. The trim removed 0 bases at V and 8 bases at J, leaving 7 bases unmatched. Germline values: CDR1 LNHNV, CDR2 YYDKDF (reference sequence). The CDR3 extends over 16 amino acids. General study findings and limits: Whether induced by infection or by vaccine, clones showed marked clonal contraction late after vaccination.

ViraFEST assay sequencing came after antigen-specific CD4+ T cells were expanded with viral peptide pools. The culture ran for around nine days before CD4+ T cells were isolated. This person caught SARS-CoV-2 sometime from March to December 2020, and PCR testing confirmed the infection. PBMC cultures contained approximately 1.8 million cells per well, 7.5 to 10 IU/ml IL-2 and roughly 9.5 ug/ml peptides. A half-volume exchange with IL-2 medium occurred on days 3 and 7. The J gene is TRBJ2-1, the V gene TRBV15; 10 bases are shared with TRBD2. This sample comprised CD4+ T cells from PBMCs cultured with a peptide pool, obtained before COVID-19 vaccination. The clonotype originates from a human donor who had a prior SARS-CoV-2 infection. The CDR3 sequence is CATSRDTSGTVDEQFF. In DNA, the CDR3 is TGTGCCACCAGCAGAGATACTAGCGGGACTGTAGATGAGCAGTTCTTC.